The present entry profiles one T cell receptor beta chain with its context. In this sample, this clonotype turned up once. Its cognate antigen has yet to be identified. The junction does not match germline at one end; this may be a read error. These data belong to a study of CD8 T cells in ankylosing spondylitis (dated by TCRdb to the late 2010s). Notes on the research overall: To find TCR variants linked to disease, the study profiled T cell receptor beta repertoires in ankylosing spondylitis patients and healthy donors. Peripheral blood was sampled, and synovial fluid was also collected from ankylosing spondylitis patients. In total, the full study cohort was made up of 85 to 140 healthy donors and approximately 27 ankylosing spondylitis patients. Study-level results and caveats: A TCR beta motif made up of 7 to 9 highly homologous amino acid variants appeared to be characteristic of blood from ankylosing spondylitis patients. Significant enrichment of the disease-linked clones was reported in matched synovial fluid samples from ankylosing spondylitis patients. A CD8+ phenotype was shown by the disease-linked clones, which were found at relatively low frequencies in peripheral blood. Some motif variants had previously been reported in the synovial fluid and blood of reactive arthritis patients, which suggests shared mechanisms of disease initiation.

This sample was sequenced with an Illumina HiSeq 2500. TCR beta libraries were prepared by quantitative 5'-RACE with molecular barcodes. The original methods were these. Disease-linked TCR variants were identified with a new computational method built on a probabilistic model of VDJ rearrangement. TCRdb reworked the public reads: Q25 trimming with fastp, MiXCR clone assembly, productive beta chains retained. For every CDR3 protein sequence, its rows merge into one entry that carries the most common genes and DNA. TCRdb's processing, not the authors' own work, is the source of the V and J calls. Recorded for this sample are 390,000 or so distinct CDR3 sequences; 20% to 25% of them occurred a single time. The ten biggest clones cover about 16% of the sample. The germline V gene yields MDHEN for CDR1 and SYDVKM for CDR2. The CDR3, from cysteine to phenylalanine, totals 15 residues. The DNA shown is the 45-base CDR3, in frame from base 1.

The receptor's source is a male donor with ankylosing spondylitis. The chain is encoded by TRBV28 joined to TRBJ2-5; the D gene could be TRBD1 or TRBD2, each one agreeing over 5 bases. Sequences were obtained from blood, either unsorted or a sorted T cell fraction (not recorded which). The CDR3 has the sequence CASSKRDATGEAQYF. The DNA sequence is as follows: TGTGCCAGCAGTAAACGGGACGCGACTGGAGAGGCCCAGTACTTC. The CDR3, completed at both ends by the reference TRBV28 and TRBJ2-5 genes, gives the full variable domain DVKVTQSSRYLVKRTGEKVFLECVQDMDHENMFWYRQDPGLGLRLIYFSYDVKMKEKGDIPEGYSVSREKKERFSLILESASTNQTSMYLCASSKRDATGEAQYFGPGTRLLVL.